This passage covers 9 T cell receptor beta chains from one sample sequenced in a study of OX40 agonist ivuxolimab in advanced cancers. The method was immunoSEQ multiplex PCR; TCRdb's version includes in-frame clones alone and lacks a portion of them. Among some 13,000 clones, over 85% were seen once, and the ten largest hold 22%. This material consisted of CD4+ or CD8+ T cells sorted from blood, taken in a trial of the OX40 agonist ivuxolimab. The receptors come from an adult with an advanced solid tumor such as melanoma, head and neck, liver or kidney cancer.

This sequence joins TRBV10-3 and TRBJ2-7; no clear D. V was shortened by 8 bases and J by 5 bases, with 13 bases between the two germline ends. Germline assignment: CDR1 ENHRY and CDR2 SYGVKD. The CDR3 length is 12 residues. Here the CDR3 DNA reads TGTGCCATCCCCAGCAGGTACCACGAGCAGTACTTC. This codes for CAIPSRYHEQYF.

This chain's CDR3 is CASSDSGTVYGYTF. Here the CDR3 DNA reads TGTGCCAGCTCAGACTCCGGGACAGTATATGGCTACACCTTC. The rearrangement joins TRBV18 to TRBJ1-2; 7 bases agree with TRBD1. Germline V lookup: CDR1 KGHSH, CDR2 LQKENI. The length of the CDR3 is 14 residues. With V trimmed by 5 bases and J by 5 bases, 8 bases remained unmatched.

The chain combines TRBV9 with TRBJ2-1; 9 bases fit TRBD2. From germline, CDR1 is SGDLS and CDR2 YYNGEE. The CDR3 is made up of 16 amino acids. Trimming cost V 0 bases and J 8 bases; bases outside gene matches: 9. CDR3 loop: CASSVGGGRASDEQFF. The CDR3 DNA sequence: TGTGCCAGCAGCGTAGGAGGCGGGAGGGCCTCGGATGAGCAGTTCTTC. The entire variable domain, with the rest obtained from reference TRBV9 and TRBJ2-1, is as follows: DSGVTQTPKHLITATGQRVTLRCSPRSGDLSVYWYQQSLDQGLQFLIQYYNGEERAKGNILERFSAQQFPDLHSELNLSSLELGDSALYFCASSVGGGRASDEQFFGPGTRLTVL.

J is TRBJ1-1 and V is TRBV4-3; D not resolved. Germline V CDR1 and CDR2: LGHNA, YSLEER. This CDR3 is 13 amino acids long. V was pared by 2 bases and J by 4 bases, with 8 bases between. The CDR3 coding sequence is TGCGCCAGCAGCCAATCACAATTCACTGAAGCTTTCTTT. Translation gives CASSQSQFTEAFF.

The V call is TRBV2, the J call TRBJ2-7; D might be TRBD1 (5 bases). The CDR3 sequence is 13 residues long. The germline V gene encodes CDR1 SNHLY and CDR2 FYNNEI. V dropped 8 bases and J dropped 3 bases, with 14 bases sitting between them. CDR3 in amino acids: CASGIRQFYEQYF. In nucleotides, the CDR3 is TGTGCCAGCGGGATAAGACAGTTCTACGAGCAGTACTTC.

The chain joins TRBV5-4 to TRBJ2-2; D perhaps matches TRBD1 (6 bases). CDR1 is SGHNT and CDR2 is YYREEE in the germline V gene (reference sequence). V was pared by 4 bases and J by 4 bases, with 11 bases between. CDR3 length: 14 residues. CDR3: CASSHSDSTGELFF. For the CDR3, the DNA is TGTGCCAGCAGCCACTCGGACAGCACCGGGGAGCTGTTTTTT.

The chain recombines TRBV4-2 with TRBJ2-7; 12 nucleotides align to TRBD2. Losses at the gene ends were 1 base for V and 4 bases for J; bases not matched to a gene: 2. The CDR3 spans 15 residues. Germline CDR1 LGHNA, CDR2 YNFKEQ. CDR3 protein: CASSQASGGAYEQYF. The CDR3 nucleotides read TGTGCCAGCAGCCAAGCTAGCGGGGGGGCGTACGAGCAGTACTTC.

This clone was seen just once. The chain is built from TRBV2 and TRBJ1-2; D unresolved. The germline V and J ends were trimmed by 2 bases and 7 bases, with 11 bases remaining between them. The CDR3 consists of 13 residues. Per the germline V gene, CDR1 is SNHLY and CDR2 is FYNNEI. The CDR3 region has the DNA TGTGCCAGCAGTGAAATCGGCGGCTCTGGCTACACCTTC. This translates into CASSEIGGSGYTF.

In this sample, this clone turned up once. The V call is TRBV29-1, the J call TRBJ1-1; TRBD1 is a possible D gene (5 bases). Between the trimmed V and J ends, which lost 6 bases and 0 bases, there was a span of 11 bases. This CDR3 contains 13 residues. Germline CDR1 SQVTM, CDR2 ANQGSEA. The CDR3 here is CSVLRGLNTEAFF. CDR3 DNA: TGCAGCGTCCTAAGGGGACTGAACACTGAAGCTTTCTTT.